The T cell receptor beta chain under discussion was sequenced for a study of T cells in Graves' hyperthyroidism and ophthalmopathy (dated by TCRdb to the late 2010s). Describing the broader study: Peripheral blood was collected at initial diagnosis, before any treatment. Thyroid tissue and blood T-cell repertoires from several Graves' hyperthyroidism patients were also compared in the study. After sampling, hyperthyroidism patients received methimazole starting at 30 mg daily, and ophthalmopathy patients received high-dose intravenous methylprednisolone. The 75 to 100 discovery patients were randomly split 7:3 into training and test sets. Prospective prediction of ophthalmopathy was tested in an independent validation cohort consisting of 18 hyperthyroidism patients and approximately 16 patients who later progressed to ophthalmopathy. TCR V-J signatures able to tell the groups apart were searched for in a discovery cohort of 100 patients, of whom roughly 42 had Graves' ophthalmopathy and around 56 had stable Graves' hyperthyroidism. The paper reports TCR Vbeta CDR3 sequencing of over 130 peripheral blood samples: 43 ophthalmopathy, roughly 80 hyperthyroidism and 17 progressor patients.

Paper-wide results and their limitations: Sample size was not statistically predetermined, and blinding of investigators to group allocation was not performed. A model built on a 13 V-J signature distinguished ophthalmopathy from stable hyperthyroidism, reaching 87.88% sensitivity and 81.08% specificity in cross-validation and 80%/75% in testing. In validation, progression to ophthalmopathy was predicted by the model with 70% to 71% sensitivity and around 75% specificity, a median of roughly 6.4 months before onset. Most expanded thyroid clonotypes (frequency above 0.001) were also detected in blood, a finding suggesting that blood repertoires may reflect thyroid immune responses.

From the cysteine up to the phenylalanine, the CDR3 has a length of 11 residues. The sequence is cut down to CDR3 DNA, 33 bases in frame from base 1. Compared with germline, V lacks 5 bases and J lacks 11 bases; bases without a gene match: 4. CDR1 and CDR2 (SEHNR, FQNEAQ) derive from the germline V gene (reference sequence). Worth noting for this clonotype: Its antigen specificity is not known. Per-base qualities were not stored, and no clone one base away is much larger.

Hyperthyroidism patients were newly diagnosed, with disease duration under 2 months, and aged 18 to 65 years. Exclusion was applied to patients with uncontrolled infections, other autoimmune diseases, pregnancy or lactation. Clinical symptoms, serum thyroxine and TRAb, thyroid ultrasound, and orbital computed tomography formed the basis for the diagnoses. For progressor patients, blood was drawn at the first diagnosis of hyperthyroidism, before any ophthalmopathy symptoms had appeared. PBMCs were separated from under 12 ml of fresh peripheral blood using Ficoll-Paque density gradient centrifugation. Progressor patients were initially diagnosed with Graves' hyperthyroidism and developed ophthalmopathy during follow-up. Trizol reagent was used to extract total RNA, and RNA quality was then checked on an Agilent 2100 Bioanalyzer. The TCR beta CDR3 regions were amplified from the RNA transcripts. The TCR CDR3 was subjected to a first round of RT-PCR using the HTBI primer set and the Qiagen OneStep RT-PCR kit. Libraries were constructed in a second round of multiplex PCR, after which size selection and purification were carried out. Sequencing of the libraries was done on an Illumina HiSeq2000 using paired-end 100 bp reads. In the original analysis: SOAPnuke was used to process the raw data, with reads discarded if the reads contained adapters or uncalled bases, had a mean Phred below 15, or lacked an exact constant-primer or identifier match. COPE v1.2.5 was used to merge high-quality paired reads, and clonotypes were defined as unique nucleotide sequences. MiTCR v1.1 was used to align the clonotypes against IMGT TRBV, TRBD and TRBJ reference segments. Analysis was restricted to V-J combinations with a frequency above 0.0001, which covered 99.2% of repertoires. A TCS score was defined as the ratio of F50 (clonal expansion) to E x V (chaos), with BLOSUM62-based TCRdist applied between CDR3 peptides within each V-J. Welch's t-statistics and random forest reduced fewer than 600 V-J features to about 13, which were used in a naive Bayes classifier (R e1071). TCRdb's own reprocessing of the public reads used fastp at Q25 and MiXCR and kept productive beta chains. Here each entry gathers all rows of one CDR3 protein and keeps the most common genes and DNA. TCRdb assigned the V and J calls; the authors' analysis was not used. This sample lists approximately 400,000 distinct CDR3 sequences; 15% to 18% were detected once. Approximately 30% of the sample is taken by the ten largest.

The V gene is TRBV7-9 and the J gene is TRBJ2-5, with 8 central nucleotides matching TRBD1. The clonotype comes from a young woman with Graves' hyperthyroidism that later progressed to Graves' ophthalmopathy. The source material was blood. The DNA sequence is as follows: TGTGCCAGCAGCCTGGACAGGGTTCAGTACTTC. It encodes CASSLDRVQYF.